Listed below are T cell receptor beta chains from one sample, sequenced in a study of post-analysis software for immune sequencing data. A single record per CDR3 protein comes from TCRdb applying MiXCR to the PCR reads. The table includes around 700,000 distinct CDR3 sequences, 55% to 70% detected once. Sequenced input: blood. Every receptor here comes from a girl aged 2-10 years with multiple sclerosis. The CDR3 runs from the conserved cysteine through the conserved F or W. Fields, in order: clone size, V gene, J gene, D gene, CDR3 DNA, CDR3 protein. The D gene is left open where the match is weak. The listing skips clone size in some rows; elsewhere it reads once, few, many or a size class.

>few|TRBV29-1|TRBJ1-3|.
TGCAGCGGGGGGACTGGAAACACCATATATTTT
CSGGTGNTIYF
>.|TRBV5-1|TRBJ1-2|.
TGCGCCAGCAGCTTGGCACAGCACGCTAACTATGGCTACACCTTC
CASSLAQHANYGYTF
>.|TRBV9|TRBJ2-1|TRBD1
TGTGTCAGCAGCGTAGGGACAGGCAATGAGCAGTTCTTC
CVSSVGTGNEQFF
>.|TRBV5-1|TRBJ2-3|.
TGCGCCAGCAGGCTAGGCGGGATAAGAGGAGATACGCAGTATTTT
CASRLGGIRGDTQYF
>.|TRBV29-1|TRBJ2-5|.
TGCAGCGCTCCGGACAACCAAGAGACCCAGTACTTC
CSAPDNQETQYF
>.|TRBV5-5|TRBJ2-4|TRBD2
TGTGCCAGCAGCTGGCGGGAGGGCCGGGACATTCAGTACTTC
CASSWREGRDIQYF
>once|TRBV29-1|TRBJ1-2|.
TGCAGCGTCGCGGGAGGAGATGGCTACACCTTC
CSVAGGDGYTF
>few|TRBV12-3/TRBV12-4|TRBJ1-2|.
TGTGCCGAGAAGTGGGCATCAAGGGGCTACACCTTC
CAEKWASRGYTF
>.|TRBV4-2|TRBJ2-3|.
TGTGCCAGCAGCCAAGTCCCGGGACAATACACAGATACGCAGTATTTT
CASSQVPGQYTDTQYF
>.|TRBV20-1|TRBJ1-1|TRBD1
TGCGGCCAACAGGGGGCTAGGAACACTGAAGCTTTCTTT
CGQQGARNTEAFF
>few|TRBV18|TRBJ2-4|.
TGTGCCGGCTCACCAATAGGAAGGGTAATAGCCAAAAACATTCAGTACTTC
CAGSPIGRVIAKNIQYF
>.|TRBV6-5|TRBJ2-7|TRBD1
TGTGCCAGCAGTTCCCGGACAGGGCACGAGCAGTACTTC
CASSSRTGHEQYF
>.|TRBV30|TRBJ2-7|TRBD1
TGTGCCTGGAGAACGAGGACAGGTCGAAGCTCCTACGAGCAGTACTTC
CAWRTRTGRSSYEQYF
>.|TRBV18|TRBJ2-5|.
TGTGCCAGCTCACCCAGGACGAGAGGGGTCCAAGAGACCCAGTACTTC
CASSPRTRGVQETQYF
>.|TRBV18|TRBJ2-7|TRBD1
TGTGCCAGCTCACCAATAGGACAGGGGGGGTACGAGCAGTACTTC
CASSPIGQGGYEQYF
>.|TRBV29-1|TRBJ2-7|.
TGCAGCGTTGTCGAGGGGCTCCACGAGCAGTACTTC
CSVVEGLHEQYF
>few|TRBV6-5|TRBJ2-3|TRBD2
TGTGCCAGCAGCTACGGCCTTGGGACTAGCGGTACGCAGTATTTT
CASSYGLGTSGTQYF
>.|TRBV7-3|TRBJ2-3|.
TGTGCCAGCAGCTTACAGGGGTCCCAATGGGCAGATACGCAGTATTTT
CASSLQGSQWADTQYF
>.|TRBV12-3/TRBV12-4|TRBJ2-3|TRBD2
TGTGCCAGCAGTAACCTAGCGGGACCACAAGATACGCAGTATTTT
CASSNLAGPQDTQYF
>.|TRBV7-2|TRBJ1-5|.
TGTGCCAGCAGCTTAGCGCAGGGAAATCAGCCCCAGCATTTT
CASSLAQGNQPQHF
>.|TRBV7-9|TRBJ2-5|.
TGTGCCAGCAGGCCTGTCACTAGTTTTCCAGAGACCCAGTACTTC
CASRPVTSFPETQYF
>.|TRBV9|TRBJ2-5|TRBD2
TGTGCCAGCAGCGTTGGGACTAGTCTAATTGGGGAAGAGACCCAGTACTTC
CASSVGTSLIGEETQYF
>.|TRBV4-2|TRBJ2-3|TRBD2
TGTGCCAGCAGCCAGGGGACTAGCGGGGACGCAGATACGCAGTATTTT
CASSQGTSGDADTQYF
>.|TRBV7-3|TRBJ2-1|.
TGTGCCAGCAGCCCCAACCAAGGAACCGAGCAGTTCTTC
CASSPNQGTEQFF
>.|TRBV5-1|TRBJ2-6|.
TGCGCCAGCAGCTTGGCGAGACAGACTGATTCTGGGGCCAACGTCCTGACTTTC
CASSLARQTDSGANVLTF
>.|TRBV10-3|TRBJ2-5|.
TGTGCCATCAGTGAGTCGAGAGGTAGTGTACGAGGGGAGACCCAGTACTTC
CAISESRGSVRGETQYF
>.|TRBV7-9|TRBJ1-2|.
TGTGCCAGCAGCGGGGACCTTGGCTACACCTTC
CASSGDLGYTF
>.|TRBV20-1|TRBJ1-2|.
TGCAGTGCTTGGGTGGGGGCGGCTGGCTACACCTTC
CSAWVGAAGYTF
>.|TRBV12-3/TRBV12-4|TRBJ2-3|.
TGTGCCAGCAGTTTAGTTTTATGGGGCGGCACAGATACGCAGTATTTT
CASSLVLWGGTDTQYF
>.|TRBV14|TRBJ2-3|.
TGTGCCAGCAGACAGGGAGTTGGGACAGATACGCAGTATTTT
CASRQGVGTDTQYF
>.|TRBV20-1|TRBJ2-5|TRBD2
TGCAGTGCTTTGACTAGCGGGGGCGGTGAGACCCAGTACTTC
CSALTSGGGETQYF
>.|TRBV12-3/TRBV12-4|TRBJ2-5|TRBD1
TGTGCCAGCAGCCCCCGGGACAGGTCCCAAGAGACCCAGTACTTC
CASSPRDRSQETQYF
>.|TRBV12-3/TRBV12-4|TRBJ2-4|TRBD1
TGTGCCAGCAGCCAAAATACAGGGGTAGCCAAAAACATTCAGTACTTC
CASSQNTGVAKNIQYF
>few|TRBV4-1|TRBJ2-1|TRBD2
TGCGCCAGCAGCCAAGATTTTGAAGCGGGAGGGCCTAGTGAGCAGTTCTTC
CASSQDFEAGGPSEQFF
>.|TRBV6-5|TRBJ2-1|TRBD1
TGTGCCAGCAGTTCCTGGGACAGGGTATCATACAATGAGCAGTTCTTC
CASSSWDRVSYNEQFF
>.|TRBV20-1|TRBJ2-5|TRBD2
TGCAGTGCTAGAGTTCGAGCGGGAGCGTGGGAGCAGTACTTC
CSARVRAGAWEQYF
>once|TRBV27|TRBJ2-1|.
TGTGCCAGCAGATTGATAGGACGGGGTAATGAGCAGTTCTTC
CASRLIGRGNEQFF
>.|TRBV5-1|TRBJ2-7|.
TGCGCCAGCAGCTTTGGGGACGGCTACTACGAGCAGTACTTC
CASSFGDGYYEQYF
>few|TRBV20-1|TRBJ1-5|.
TGCAGTGCTAGGGGGGGGAGTCCCGATCAGCCCCAGCATTTT
CSARGGSPDQPQHF
>many|TRBV20-1|TRBJ2-1|.
TGCAGTGCGAGACCCCCCGGGACATTCAATGAGCAGTTCTTC
CSARPPGTFNEQFF
>.|TRBV7-2|TRBJ2-5|.
TGTGCCAGCAGCATAGGGTGGTTGAGGGGGGGCGGAGAGACCCAGTACTTC
CASSIGWLRGGGETQYF
>.|TRBV7-9|TRBJ2-1|TRBD2
TGTGCCAGCAGCTTAGTTGGCGGGAGACGGAATGAGCAGTTCTTC
CASSLVGGRRNEQFF
>.|TRBV20-1|TRBJ2-1|TRBD1
TGCAGTGCTAGGGGACAGGCGAGCTCCTACAATGAGCAGTTCTTC
CSARGQASSYNEQFF
>.|TRBV15|TRBJ2-3|TRBD1
TGTGCCTCCGGGGGGACAGGGAAGTATTTT
CASGGTGKYF
>.|TRBV12-3/TRBV12-4|TRBJ2-2|.
TGTGCCAGCAGTTTTAACCCCGGGGAGCTGTTTTTT
CASSFNPGELFF